In this sample, the clone carrying this TCR beta chain turned up once. Its specificity is not known. Trimming removed 2 bases from V and 6 bases from J; junction bases left unmatched: 6. CDR1 and CDR2 (germline): MNHEY, SVGAGI. The CDR3 has 15 residues. This record comes from a study of cytomegalovirus exposure and HLA in healthy donors. General study findings and limits: Later, an analysis showed that TCR beta chains associated with HLA were more clonally expanded than others that were equally common. Most of the TCR beta V segments (in an earlier analysis) were productive either about 87% or about 30% of the time.

The PCR used 60 Vbeta and 13 Jbeta primers. Here immunoSEQ multiplex PCR was the method, and the copy in TCRdb shows in-frame clones only, minus some. The sample lists roughly 150,000 clones; 65% to 70% were seen once. Healthy bone marrow donors made up the donor group. This receptor was taken from a man aged 25-40 years in good health and CMV-seropositive. The rearrangement joins TRBV6-5 to TRBJ2-1; 8 bases are shared with TRBD2. The sequencing sample was made of PBMCs. The CDR3 nucleotides are TGTGCCAGCAGTTACATTCAGAGCGGGGGCAATGAGCAGTTCTTC. Translating gives CASSYIQSGGNEQFF.